The subject of this entry is one T cell receptor beta chain. Its cognate antigen is unknown. This sample is part of a study of T-cell reconstitution after alpha-beta-depleted transplantation in children. General study results and limits: High day-60 TCRbeta diversity in some patients came from surviving recipient T cells and thymic progenitors. T-cell numbers and diversity one year post-transplant derived largely from freshly generated T cells. Roughly two months post-transplant, alpha-beta T cells reportedly originated from several hundred graft clones that had expanded.

Preparing the TCRbeta library involved the use of unique molecular identifiers. TCRdb reprocessed the PCR reads via MiXCR and lists one record per CDR3 protein. The profile covers tens of thousands of distinct CDR3 sequences, with 44% appearing a single time and less than 98% taken by the ten largest. The CDR3 loop spans 16 amino acids. The germline gives CDR1 MDHEN, CDR2 SYDVKM. Trimming shortened V by 6 bases and J by 1 base, and 15 bases separated the two germline ends. The chain combines TRBV28 with TRBJ2-2, with TRBD1 as a possible D gene (6 bases). The receptor was isolated from a male patient aged 10-17 years who had a stem cell transplant for acute lymphoblastic leukemia, so the T cells may come from the graft donor. The sequencing used PBMCs, mostly from graft donor cells, collected 360 days after TCRalphabeta/CD19-depleted stem cell transplant. The CDR3 reads CASSATGLVNTGELFF. CDR3 bases: TGTGCCAGCAGCGCCACAGGGCTTGTGAACACCGGGGAGCTGTTTTTT.